This T cell receptor beta chain was recovered during a study of identical twins. Study-level findings and limits: Model-predicted out-of-frame TCR alpha sharing fell below observed values in monozygotic twins.

With V trimmed by 6 bases and J by 7 bases, 5 bases remained unmatched. The CDR3 runs 13 residues. This clonotype was recorded many times. Its target is not known. Template switching added a universal primer binding site, and final cDNA carried unique molecular identifiers. TCRdb redid the calling of the 5' RACE reads with MiXCR, one entry per CDR3 protein. The top ten clones hold roughly 0.4% of a sample with more than 400,000 distinct CDR3 sequences, approximately 14% of them seen once. The same sample was also used in a study of yellow fever vaccine responses in identical twins.

This receptor was obtained from a young woman in good health. The chain has TRBV12-3 or TRBV12-4 and TRBJ1-1, with 10 bases fitting TRBD1. The sample was CD4+ T cells sorted from blood. CDR3 residues: CASSRGTGVEAFF. Written as DNA, the CDR3 is TGTGCCAGCAGCCGAGGGACAGGGGTTGAAGCTTTCTTT.